Shown below are 19 T cell receptor beta chains from a single sample sequenced in a study of blood T cell repertoires in COVID-19. Only in-frame clones appear in the TCRdb table, and some are missing; sequencing was by immunoSEQ multiplex PCR. The profile shows roughly 350,000 clones, around 90% of them singletons. Specimen: PBMCs or T cells enriched from blood (not recorded which). Source of these receptors: a woman in her twenties or thirties who had recovered from COVID-19.

The V and J genes are TRBV7-8 and TRBJ2-7; D is perhaps TRBD1 (6 bases). The germline V gene encodes CDR1 SGHVS and CDR2 FQNEAQ. This CDR3 comprises 14 residues. Deletions cut 8 bases from V and 6 bases from J, with 20 bases between. The CDR3 reads CASSSWGRTSEQYF. Here the CDR3 DNA reads TGTGCCAGCTCCAGTTGGGGGCGGACTTCCGAGCAGTACTTC.

This chain joins TRBV27 and TRBJ2-5; TRBD1 matches at 8 bases. CDR3 length: 15 amino acids. The germline gives CDR1 MNHEY, CDR2 SMNVEV (reference sequence). V lost 5 bases, J lost 4 bases, and 9 bases stayed unmatched. CDR3 region: CASSPGRGHRETQYF. The CDR3 nucleotides read TGTGCCAGCAGTCCGGGCAGGGGGCATAGAGAGACCCAGTACTTC.

The chain carries TRBV7-9 and TRBJ2-7; D is possibly TRBD2 (6 bases). Germline-derived CDR1 and CDR2 are SEHNR and FQNEAQ (reference sequence). V was trimmed by 6 bases and J by 5 bases, leaving 23 bases between them. The CDR3 sequence is 16 residues long. CDR3 region: CASSSGVSGAKHEQYF. The CDR3, as DNA: TGTGCCAGCAGTTCGGGGGTTTCGGGAGCTAAGCACGAGCAGTACTTC.

The CDR3 coding sequence is TGTGCCTGGAGTGTACGGACAGGGACTGGCTACACCTTC. It yields the protein CAWSVRTGTGYTF. The J gene is TRBJ1-2, the V gene TRBV30, with TRBD1 identical over 8 bases. Germline lookup yields CDR1 GTSNPN and CDR2 SVGIG (reference sequence). This CDR3 region has 13 residues. Unmatched junction bases numbered 4, after V lost 0 bases and J lost 7 bases.

The CDR3 DNA reads as TGTGCCAGCAGCTTAGGTCGGGAAACAACTAATGAAAAACTGTTTTTT. This encodes CASSLGRETTNEKLFF. The chain carries TRBV7-9 and TRBJ1-4; no reliable D call. Looked up from germline, CDR1 is SEHNR and CDR2 is FQNEAQ (reference sequence). The CDR3 runs 16 residues. The V end lost 1 base, the J end lost 0 bases, and 9 bases lay between the germline ends.

This clone came up once. The chain uses TRBV10-3 and TRBJ1-3; 8 bases align to TRBD1. The ends lost 10 bases at V and 0 bases at J; junction bases unmatched: 8. The CDR3 consists of 15 residues. Germline V gene data show CDR1 as ENHRY and CDR2 as SYGVKD. Written as DNA, the CDR3 is TGTGCCACCAGGGGGCGGACCCACTCTGGAAACACCATATATTTT. Its translation is CATRGRTHSGNTIYF.

This CDR3 is CAWSAGQGYGYTF. CDR3 coding DNA: TGTGCCTGGAGTGCGGGACAGGGCTATGGCTACACCTTC. The chain links TRBV30 to TRBJ1-2, with 9 nucleotides matching TRBD1. Germline CDR1 and CDR2: GTSNPN and SVGIG (reference sequence). With 1 base clipped from V and 4 bases from J, the junction kept 1 base outside the gene matches. The CDR3 has 13 residues.

The gene calls are TRBV10-3 and TRBJ2-7; 9 nucleotides match TRBD2. The CDR3 runs to 13 residues. J lost 2 bases, V lost 11 bases, and 7 bases had no gene match. Germline CDR1 is ENHRY and CDR2 is SYGVKD. The CDR3 loop is CAAYSSGAYEQYF. CDR3 coding DNA: TGTGCCGCCTATTCTAGCGGGGCCTACGAGCAGTACTTC.

Of note for this clone: Other DNA sequences in this sample translate to the same CDR3. This rearrangement joins TRBV30 to TRBJ2-1; 10 bases align to TRBD2. V lost 2 bases to trimming and J lost 7 bases; unmatched junction nucleotides: 2. The germline V gene has CDR1 GTSNPN and CDR2 SVGIG (reference sequence). The CDR3 spans 13 residues. The CDR3 coding sequence is TGTGCCTGGAGTTTGGGACTAGCGAATGAGCAGTTCTTC. Translated: CAWSLGLANEQFF.

The chain combines TRBV5-4 with TRBJ2-7, with 11 bases matching TRBD2. In germline, CDR1 is SGHNT, CDR2 YYREEE (reference sequence). V was pared by 4 bases and J by 5 bases, with 8 bases of the junction left unmatched. The CDR3 has 15 residues. CDR3: CASSPASGRYDEQYF. CDR3 nucleotide sequence: TGTGCCAGCAGCCCGGCTAGCGGGAGGTACGACGAGCAGTACTTC.

In DNA form, the CDR3 reads TGTGCCAGCAGTGAAGCGCGTAAGACAGCTCAGCCCCAGCATTTT. Translated: CASSEARKTAQPQHF. The gene calls are TRBV6-1 and TRBJ1-5; a weak D match, TRBD1 (5 bases). V was pared by 0 bases and J by 6 bases, with 12 bases between. The CDR3 consists of 15 residues. Germline values: CDR1 MNHNS, CDR2 SASEGT.

The genes are TRBV7-2 and TRBJ2-5; TRBD1 matches 10 bases. V shed 2 bases and J 2 bases; nucleotides not matched to a gene: 5. CDR1 SGHTA and CDR2 FQGNSA come from the germline V gene. This CDR3 has 16 amino acids. The DNA for the CDR3 is TGTGCCAGCAGCTTAAAAGGGACAGGGGTTCAAGAGACCCAGTACTTC. Encoded protein: CASSLKGTGVQETQYF.

This chain joins TRBV7-2 and TRBJ2-3, with 13 positions matching TRBD2. V lost 3 bases, J lost 2 bases, and 2 bases stayed unmatched. This CDR3 is 16 amino acids long. The germline V gene has CDR1 SGHTA and CDR2 FQGNSA. CDR3 amino acids: CASSLGLAGSTDTQYF. As DNA, the CDR3 is TGTGCCAGCAGCTTGGGACTAGCGGGGTCCACAGATACGCAGTATTTT.

This chain joins TRBV9 and TRBJ1-2; D might be TRBD1 (5 bases). The CDR3 totals 15 residues. Trimming removed 4 bases at V and 7 bases at J, with 20 bases between. Germline CDR1 and CDR2: SGDLS and YYNGEE. The CDR3 coding sequence is TGTGCCAGCAGCCCCTCCCCGCTGGACAATTTTGGCTACACCTTC. It is translated as CASSPSPLDNFGYTF.

The rearrangement joins TRBV6-2 or TRBV6-3 to TRBJ1-6; D is unresolved. The CDR3 loop spans 14 amino acids. Trimming took 2 bases from V and 9 from J, leaving 11 bases between them. Germline loops: CDR1 MNHEY, CDR2 SVGEGT. CDR3 nucleotides: TGTGCCAGCAGTTACCCCCCGCGGGGTTCACCCCTCCACTTT. It specifies CASSYPPRGSPLHF.

With respect to this clone: The same CDR3 arises from other DNA sequences in this sample as well. The V and J genes are TRBV18 and TRBJ2-3; 9 bases match TRBD1. J gave up 2 bases and V 3 bases, and 6 bases lay outside the gene matches. CDR1 KGHSH and CDR2 LQKENI come from the germline V gene. This CDR3 region has 16 residues. CDR3 region: CASSPGQGSSTDTQYF. CDR3 nucleotide sequence: TGTGCCAGCTCACCTGGACAGGGGTCCTCCACAGATACGCAGTATTTT.

The gene calls are TRBV29-1 and TRBJ2-7; a possible D gene is TRBD2 (6 bases). The CDR3 length is 13 residues. Trimming took 6 bases from V and 1 from J, leaving 13 bases between them. From germline, CDR1 is SQVTM and CDR2 ANQGSEA. CDR3 in amino acids: CSVVIAESYEQYF. In nucleotides, the CDR3 is TGCAGCGTGGTCATAGCGGAGTCCTACGAGCAGTACTTC.

The rearrangement uses TRBV6-5 and TRBJ2-5; perhaps TRBD1 as D (6 bases). The CDR3 has 14 residues. The V gene's germline CDR1 is MNHEY and CDR2 SVGAGI. Trimming removed 4 bases from V and 2 bases from J, with 11 bases in between. In nucleotides, the CDR3 is TGTGCCAGCAGTTGGACGCAGGGGCAAGAGACCCAGTACTTC. The encoded protein is CASSWTQGQETQYF.

The genes are TRBV7-9 and TRBJ2-1; unclear D gene. Germline V gene sequence: CDR1 SEHNR, CDR2 FQNEAQ (reference sequence). This CDR3 is 14 amino acids long. Deletions cut 5 bases from V and 5 bases from J, with 13 bases between. The CDR3 DNA follows: TGTGCCAGCAGCCCTAAAAAAACGGACAATGAGCAGTTCTTC. This gives the protein CASSPKKTDNEQFF.